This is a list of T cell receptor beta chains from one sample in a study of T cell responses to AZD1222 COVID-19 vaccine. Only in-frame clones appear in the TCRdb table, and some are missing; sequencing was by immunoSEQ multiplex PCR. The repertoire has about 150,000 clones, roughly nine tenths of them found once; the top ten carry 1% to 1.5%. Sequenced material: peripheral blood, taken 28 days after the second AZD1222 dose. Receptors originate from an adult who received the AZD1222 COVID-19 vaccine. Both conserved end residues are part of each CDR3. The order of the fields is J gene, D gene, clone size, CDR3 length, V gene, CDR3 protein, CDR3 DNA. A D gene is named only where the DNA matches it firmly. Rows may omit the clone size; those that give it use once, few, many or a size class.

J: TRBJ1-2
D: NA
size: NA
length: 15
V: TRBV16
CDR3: CASSLNPGAVGGYTF
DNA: TGTGCCAGCAGCCTAAACCCCGGGGCCGTCGGGGGCTACACCTTC

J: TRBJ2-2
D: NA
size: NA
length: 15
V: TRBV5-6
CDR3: CASSLDQGLAGELFF
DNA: TGTGCCAGCAGCTTGGACCAGGGGCTCGCCGGGGAGCTGTTTTTT

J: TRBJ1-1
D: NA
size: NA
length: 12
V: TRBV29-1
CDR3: CSVAGGNTEAFF
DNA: TGCAGCGTTGCCGGGGGGAACACTGAAGCTTTCTTT

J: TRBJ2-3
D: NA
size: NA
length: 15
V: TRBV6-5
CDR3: CASSLQGGSTDTQYF
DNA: TGTGCCAGCAGTCTTCAGGGGGGAAGCACAGATACGCAGTATTTT

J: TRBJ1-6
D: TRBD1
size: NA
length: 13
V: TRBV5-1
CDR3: CASSIGTVDPLHF
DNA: TGCGCCAGCAGCATAGGGACAGTCGATCCCCTCCACTTT

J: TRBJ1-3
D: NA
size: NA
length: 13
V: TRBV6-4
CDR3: CASTTPVGNTIYF
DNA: TGTGCCAGCACGACCCCGGTCGGAAACACCATATATTTT

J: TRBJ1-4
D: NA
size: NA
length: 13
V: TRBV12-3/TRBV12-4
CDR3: CASTTDRHAKLFF
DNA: TGTGCCAGCACCACCGACAGGCACGCAAAACTGTTTTTT

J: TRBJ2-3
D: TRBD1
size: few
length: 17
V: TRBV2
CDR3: CASSEGQGRFGTDTQYF
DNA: TGTGCCAGCAGTGAGGGACAGGGAAGGTTTGGGACAGATACGCAGTATTTT

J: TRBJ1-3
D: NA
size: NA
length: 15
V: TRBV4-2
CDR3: CASSSLTLSGNTIYF
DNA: TGTGCCAGCAGCTCCTTAACCCTTTCAGGAAACACCATATATTTT

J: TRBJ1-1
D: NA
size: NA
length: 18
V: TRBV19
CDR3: CASSIASGRGLRRTEAFF
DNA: TGTGCCAGTAGTATAGCCTCTGGCAGGGGATTGCGTCGCACTGAAGCTTTCTTT

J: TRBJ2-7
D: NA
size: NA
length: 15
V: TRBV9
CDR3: CASSVGAGLTREQYF
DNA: TGTGCCAGCAGCGTAGGGGCAGGGTTGACACGGGAGCAGTACTTC

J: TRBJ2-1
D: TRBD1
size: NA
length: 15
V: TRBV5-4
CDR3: CASSFSGQGANEQFF
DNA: TGTGCCAGCAGCTTTTCGGGACAGGGGGCAAATGAGCAGTTCTTC

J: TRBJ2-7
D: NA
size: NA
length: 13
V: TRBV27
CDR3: CASSSTLFYEQYF
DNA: TGTGCCAGCAGTAGTACTCTATTCTACGAGCAGTACTTC

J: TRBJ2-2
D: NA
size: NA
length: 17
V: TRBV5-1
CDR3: CASSLGPGRGDTGELFF
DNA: TGCGCCAGCAGCTTGGGCCCGGGAAGGGGCGACACCGGGGAGCTGTTTTTT

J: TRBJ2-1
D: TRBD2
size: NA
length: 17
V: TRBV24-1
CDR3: CATSDSLSGRAVNEQFF
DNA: TGTGCCACCAGTGATTCGCTTAGCGGGAGGGCCGTCAATGAGCAGTTCTTC

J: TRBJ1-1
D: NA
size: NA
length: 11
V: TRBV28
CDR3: CASSFESEAFF
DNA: TGTGCCAGCAGTTTCGAGTCTGAAGCTTTCTTT

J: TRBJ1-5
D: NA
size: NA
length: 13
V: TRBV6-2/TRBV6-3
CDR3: CASSRDYNQPQHF
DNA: TGTGCCAGCAGCCGGGACTATAATCAGCCCCAGCATTTT

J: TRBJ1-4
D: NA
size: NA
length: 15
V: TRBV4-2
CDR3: CASSRAGDANEKLFF
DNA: TGTGCCAGCAGCCGAGCAGGCGACGCTAATGAAAAACTGTTTTTT

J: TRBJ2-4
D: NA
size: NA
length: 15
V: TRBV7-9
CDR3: CASSFPIRLGNIQYF
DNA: TGTGCCAGCAGCTTTCCGATAAGGCTGGGAAACATTCAGTACTTC

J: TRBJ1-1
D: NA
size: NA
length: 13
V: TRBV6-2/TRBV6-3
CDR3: CASSRPPGQGAFF
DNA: TGTGCCAGCAGCCGACCCCCGGGACAAGGGGCTTTCTTT

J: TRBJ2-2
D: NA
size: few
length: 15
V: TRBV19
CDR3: CASIRGTANTGELFF
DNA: TGTGCCAGTATACGGGGGACAGCAAACACCGGGGAGCTGTTTTTT

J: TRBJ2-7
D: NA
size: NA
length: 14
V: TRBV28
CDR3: CASSRPRSSYEQYF
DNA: TGTGCCAGCAGTCGCCCCAGGAGCTCCTACGAGCAGTACTTC

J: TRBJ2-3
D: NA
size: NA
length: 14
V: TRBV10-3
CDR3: CATRRAGPGDTQYF
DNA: TGTGCCACCCGCCGGGCCGGGCCGGGGGATACGCAGTATTTT

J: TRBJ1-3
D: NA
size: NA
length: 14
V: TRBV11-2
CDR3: CASSGGTPGNTIYF
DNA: TGTGCCAGCAGCGGCGGGACTCCGGGAAACACCATATATTTT

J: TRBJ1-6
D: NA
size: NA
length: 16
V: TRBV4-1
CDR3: CASSQEVRDYNSPLHF
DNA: TGCGCCAGCAGCCAAGAGGTCAGGGACTATAATTCACCCCTCCACTTT

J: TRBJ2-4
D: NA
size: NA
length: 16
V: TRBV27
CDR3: CASSPLANLAKNIQYF
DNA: TGTGCCAGCAGTCCCCTAGCAAATTTAGCCAAAAACATTCAGTACTTC

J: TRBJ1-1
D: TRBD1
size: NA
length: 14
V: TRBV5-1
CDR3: CASSAQGGSTEAFF
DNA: TGCGCCAGCAGCGCGCAGGGGGGTAGCACTGAAGCTTTCTTT

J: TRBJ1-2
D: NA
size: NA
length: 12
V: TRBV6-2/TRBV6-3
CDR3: CASSWRVAGYTF
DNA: TGTGCCAGCAGTTGGCGGGTTGCTGGCTACACCTTC

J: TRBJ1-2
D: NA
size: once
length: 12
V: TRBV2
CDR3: CASRGDMYGYTF
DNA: TGTGCCAGCAGGGGGGACATGTATGGCTACACCTTC

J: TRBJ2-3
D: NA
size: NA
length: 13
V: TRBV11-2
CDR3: CASSARPARKQYF
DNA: TGTGCCAGCAGCGCGCGCCCGGCCCGGAAGCAGTATTTT

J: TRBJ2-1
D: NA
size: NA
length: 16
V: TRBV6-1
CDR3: CASSEALPTGGNEQFF
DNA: TGTGCCAGCAGTGAAGCGCTTCCGACAGGTGGGAATGAGCAGTTCTTC

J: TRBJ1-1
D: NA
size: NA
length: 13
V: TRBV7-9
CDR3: CASSLPGNTEAFF
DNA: TGTGCCAGCAGCCTACCAGGGAACACTGAAGCTTTCTTT

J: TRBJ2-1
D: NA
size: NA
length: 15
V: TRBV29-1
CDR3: CSAPHGDGGINEQFF
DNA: TGCAGCGCCCCCCACGGGGACGGGGGTATCAATGAGCAGTTCTTC

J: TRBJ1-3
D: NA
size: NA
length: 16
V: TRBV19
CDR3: CASSISTEGSGNTIYF
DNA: TGTGCCAGTAGTATTAGTACTGAGGGGTCTGGAAACACCATATATTTT

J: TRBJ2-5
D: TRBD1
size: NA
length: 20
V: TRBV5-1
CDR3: CASSWSLTGGEQAYQETQYF
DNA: TGCGCCAGCAGCTGGAGCTTGACAGGGGGCGAGCAGGCGTACCAAGAGACCCAGTACTTC

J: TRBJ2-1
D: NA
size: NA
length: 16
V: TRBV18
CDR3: CASSPKIAAGYGEQFF
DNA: TGTGCCAGCTCACCGAAGATAGCGGCGGGCTACGGTGAGCAGTTCTTC

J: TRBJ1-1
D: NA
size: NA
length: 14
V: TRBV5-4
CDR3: CASSLSDSNTEAFF
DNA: TGTGCCAGCAGCTTGAGTGACAGCAACACTGAAGCTTTCTTT

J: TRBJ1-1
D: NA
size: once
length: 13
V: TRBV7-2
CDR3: CASSWRENTEAFF
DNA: TGTGCCAGCAGCTGGAGGGAGAACACTGAAGCTTTCTTT

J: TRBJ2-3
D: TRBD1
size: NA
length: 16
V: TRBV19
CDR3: CASSIGTGEGTDTQYF
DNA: TGTGCCAGTAGTATCGGGACAGGGGAAGGGACAGATACGCAGTATTTT

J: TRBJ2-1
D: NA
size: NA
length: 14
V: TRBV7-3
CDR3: CASSLTAGSNEQFF
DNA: TGTGCCAGCAGCTTAACGGCAGGGAGCAATGAGCAGTTCTTC

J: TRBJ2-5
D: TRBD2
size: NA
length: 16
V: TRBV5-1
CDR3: CASSSGLAGLGETQYF
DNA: TGCGCCAGCAGCTCAGGACTAGCGGGACTAGGTGAGACCCAGTACTTC

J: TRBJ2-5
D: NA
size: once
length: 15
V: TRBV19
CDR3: CASSNSGARQETQYF
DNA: TGTGCCAGTAGTAATTCGGGGGCCCGACAAGAGACCCAGTACTTC

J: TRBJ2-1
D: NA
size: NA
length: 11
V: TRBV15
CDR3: CATSSNNEQFF
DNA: TGTGCCACCAGCAGTAATAATGAGCAGTTCTTC

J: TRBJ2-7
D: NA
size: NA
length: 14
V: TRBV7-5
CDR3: CARGAGGSFYEQYF
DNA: TGTGCCAGAGGAGCAGGGGGTTCGTTTTACGAGCAGTACTTC